Listed here is a single T cell receptor (beta chain). The antigen is not known. PCR used 60 Vbeta primers and 13 Jbeta primers. Assay: immunoSEQ multiplex PCR; the TCRdb copy retains only in-frame clones and omits some. The table records about 150,000 clones, 70% to 85% of them present only once. This specimen belongs to a study of cytomegalovirus exposure and HLA in healthy donors. The study, taken as a whole, reports: Sequencing probably produced one cluster of sequence variants that were highly shared.

V shed 5 bases, J shed 4 bases, and the junction held 10 bases outside the gene matches. The CDR3 has 15 amino acids. CDR1 and CDR2 (germline): MNHEY, SMNVEV (reference sequence). Sequenced input: PBMCs. The chain recombines TRBV27 with TRBJ2-7; 8 nucleotides agree with TRBD2. The sequence was obtained from a male donor in good health and CMV-seronegative. In nucleotides, the CDR3 is TGTGCCAGCAGTGTGAGCGGGAGTGGAGTATACGAGCAGTACTTC. This codes for CASSVSGSGVYEQYF.